This entry lists 21 T cell receptor beta chains sequenced from one sample in a study of lymphopenia after photon versus proton radiotherapy. The data were produced by immunoSEQ multiplex PCR, yet TCRdb's version contains in-frame clones alone and is incomplete. The table records tens of thousands of clones, approximately 91% of them present only once. Sample: peripheral blood, taken from a patient treated with photon-based radiotherapy. These receptors were obtained from an older woman with pancreatic cancer.

The chain uses TRBV25-1 and TRBJ1-2; no clear D gene. Germline-derived CDR1 and CDR2 are MGHDK and SYGVNS. V lost 0 bases to trimming and J lost 8 bases, with 7 bases between them. This CDR3 has 12 residues. The chain's CDR3 is CASSEYEGGYTF. The CDR3 nucleotides read TGTGCCAGCAGTGAATACGAAGGGGGCTACACCTTC.

This clone appeared a single time. This chain connects TRBV9 to TRBJ2-3; 16 bases are a match to TRBD2. CDR1 and CDR2 from the germline V gene are SGDLS and YYNGEE. The ends lost 1 base at V and 6 bases at J; junction bases unmatched: 8. The CDR3 length is 18 residues. The DNA of the CDR3 is TGTGCCAGCAGCGTAACCCCCGGGACTAGCGGGAGGGTGGATACGCAGTATTTT. It specifies CASSVTPGTSGRVDTQYF.

This clone was recorded a few times. The CDR3 protein is CASKDRVSGNQPQHF. The CDR3 bases are TGTGCCAGTAAGGACAGGGTAAGTGGCAATCAGCCCCAGCATTTT. This chain uses TRBV19 with TRBJ1-5; 8 positions agree with TRBD1. The junction had 7 bases not matched to a gene; V was cut back by 7 bases and J by 2 bases. The CDR3 is 15 amino acids. Germline assignment: CDR1 LNHDA and CDR2 SQIVND (reference sequence).

This clone has a handful of counts. This chain connects TRBV18 to TRBJ1-2; 9 bases are shared with TRBD1. V was clipped by 3 bases and J by 8 bases; unmatched bases: 4. Looked up from germline, CDR1 is KGHSH and CDR2 is LQKENI. The CDR3 extends over 13 amino acids. CDR3: CASSPGTGRGYTF. CDR3 nucleotide sequence: TGTGCCAGCTCACCCGGGACAGGGAGAGGCTACACCTTC.

The CDR3 here is CASSEDRLAGAIETQYF. The CDR3 DNA reads as TGTGCCAGCAGTGAGGACCGACTAGCGGGAGCTATTGAGACCCAGTACTTC. V gene TRBV6-1 combines with J gene TRBJ2-5; 12 nucleotides align to TRBD2. The CDR3 covers 17 residues. CDR1 MNHNS and CDR2 SASEGT come from the germline V gene. Trimming at V came to 3 bases and at J to 5 bases, leaving 10 bases not matched to a gene.

This chain links TRBV6-6 with TRBJ2-7; 9 bases are a match to TRBD1. This CDR3 has 13 residues. Trimming took 5 bases from V and 6 from J; bases not matched to a gene: 5. Looked up from germline, CDR1 is MNHNY and CDR2 is SVGAGI (reference sequence). For the CDR3, the DNA is TGTGCCAGCAGTAGCGGACAGGGGCCCGAGCAGTACTTC. Translating gives CASSSGQGPEQYF.

J is TRBJ2-7 and V is TRBV21-1; the table names TRBD2, a call not compared with the DNA. TRBV21-1 is a pseudogene segment. The CDR3 loop spans 19 amino acids. CDR3 loop: CASRVSEGLAGVENYEQYF. CDR3 in DNA: TGTGCCAGCAGGGTGTCTGAGGGACTAGCGGGGGTAGAAAACTACGAGCAGTACTTC.

J is TRBJ2-1 and V is TRBV7-3; D gene unclear. This CDR3 region has 15 residues. Trimming stripped 2 bases from V and 7 bases from J, with 15 bases between. Germline CDR1 is SGHTA and CDR2 is FQGTGA. The CDR3 DNA is TGTGCCAGCAGCTTAGGGGTGGGATTCGGGAATGAGCAGTTCTTC. Translation: CASSLGVGFGNEQFF.

The chain couples TRBV19 to TRBJ1-1; no firm D call. The CDR3 totals 14 residues. Looked up from germline, CDR1 is LNHDA and CDR2 is SQIVND (reference sequence). The V end lost 6 bases, the J end lost 0 bases, and 11 bases lay between the germline ends. The CDR3 DNA follows: TGTGCCAGTAGCCCTGGGCAGTTGAACACTGAAGCTTTCTTT. Translating gives CASSPGQLNTEAFF.

This clone was counted a single time. The chain employs TRBV28 and TRBJ2-5; the match to TRBD1 covers 9 bases. Germline V gives CDR1 MDHEN, CDR2 SYDVKM. The CDR3 runs to 15 residues. J gave up 5 bases and V 6 bases, and 10 bases lay outside the gene matches. CDR3 amino acids: CASSRPGQGPETQYF. In DNA form, the CDR3 reads TGTGCCAGCAGCAGACCGGGACAGGGTCCTGAGACCCAGTACTTC.

The J gene is TRBJ1-4, the V gene TRBV7-9; D ambiguous. The CDR3 is made up of 13 amino acids. V was cut by 4 bases and J by 7 bases, with 10 bases left in between. Germline CDR1 reads SEHNR; CDR2 reads FQNEAQ (reference sequence). CDR3: CASSSEGPEKLFF. The CDR3 DNA reads TGTGCCAGCAGCTCCGAAGGTCCTGAAAAACTGTTTTTT.

The chain employs TRBV11-3 and TRBJ2-1, with 12 bases aligning to TRBD2. Germline V gene sequence: CDR1 SGHNT, CDR2 YENEEA. This CDR3 is built from 16 residues. Trimming took 6 bases from V and 4 from J; bases not matched to a gene: 7. The CDR3 reads CASSLRGTSGYNEQFF. CDR3 bases: TGTGCCAGCAGTTTAAGAGGGACTAGCGGGTACAATGAGCAGTTCTTC.

The rearrangement joins TRBV9 to TRBJ1-5; the match to TRBD1 covers 7 bases. The CDR3 runs 14 residues. Trimming at V came to 2 bases and at J to 7 bases, leaving 6 bases not matched to a gene. Germline CDR1 is SGDLS and CDR2 is YYNGEE. The DNA for the CDR3 is TGTGCCAGCAGCGTGGGGCAGGGGGGCCAGCCCCAGCATTTT. Protein sequence: CASSVGQGGQPQHF.

The rearrangement joins TRBV2 to TRBJ2-7; 9 nucleotides agree with TRBD2. The J segment lost 5 bases and the V segment lost 6 bases, leaving 14 bases of the junction unmatched. Germline CDR1 SNHLY, CDR2 FYNNEI. The CDR3 totals 16 residues. The CDR3 DNA reads TGTGCCAGCAGGCACTGGGAGGGCGGGAGGGACCACGAGCAGTACTTC. Its protein is CASRHWEGGRDHEQYF.

The V gene is TRBV9, the J gene TRBJ2-3; 8 bases agree with TRBD1. Trimming removed 3 bases from V and 2 bases from J; junction bases left unmatched: 8. The germline V gene encodes CDR1 SGDLS and CDR2 YYNGEE. The CDR3 covers 16 residues. The CDR3 DNA sequence: TGTGCCAGCAGCGCCTGGACAGGGACCGACACAGATACGCAGTATTTT. It translates to CASSAWTGTDTDTQYF. Full variable domain (outside the CDR3, taken from reference TRBV9 and TRBJ2-3): DSGVTQTPKHLITATGQRVTLRCSPRSGDLSVYWYQQSLDQGLQFLIQYYNGEERAKGNILERFSAQQFPDLHSELNLSSLELGDSALYFCASSAWTGTDTDTQYFGPGTRLTVL.

This CDR3 is CASSSDGADSYEQYF. In DNA, the CDR3 is TGTGCCAGCAGCAGCGACGGGGCGGACTCCTACGAGCAGTACTTC. This chain joins TRBV7-9 and TRBJ2-7, with D possibly called TRBD1 or TRBD2 (5 bases each). CDR3 length: 15 amino acids. Trimming pared 5 bases from V and 0 bases from J, leaving 14 bases between. Germline values: CDR1 SEHNR, CDR2 FQNEAQ (reference sequence). Based on the CDR3 plus reference TRBV7-9 and TRBJ2-7, the full variable domain is DTGVSQNPRHKITKRGQNVTFRCDPISEHNRLYWYRQTLGQGPEFLTYFQNEAQLEKSRLLSDRFSAERPKGSFSTLEIQRTEQGDSAMYLCASSSDGADSYEQYFGPGTRLTVT.

CDR3 residues: CASSQYDRGLYEQYF. CDR3 sequence (DNA): TGTGCCAGCAGCCAATACGACAGGGGCCTCTACGAGCAGTACTTC. The chain employs TRBV14 and TRBJ2-7; 8 bases line up with TRBD1. Losses at the gene ends were 2 bases for V and 3 bases for J; bases not matched to a gene: 6. The germline gives CDR1 SGHDN, CDR2 FVKESK. The CDR3 is made up of 15 amino acids.

The V gene is TRBV2, the J gene TRBJ1-3; D is ambiguous. This CDR3 region has 12 residues. CDR1 is SNHLY, CDR2 FYNNEI, per germline. Trimming cost V 2 bases and J 5 bases, with 4 bases left between them. CDR3 residues: CASSEYRNTIYF. In DNA, the CDR3 is TGTGCCAGCAGTGAATACCGAAACACCATATATTTT.

The genes are TRBV28 and TRBJ1-1, with a weak D call TRBD1 (6 bases). Germline CDR1 is MDHEN and CDR2 is SYDVKM. The CDR3 sequence is 13 residues long. V lost 2 bases, J lost 10 bases, and 14 bases lay in between. DNA for the CDR3: TGTGCCAGCAGTTTAAGAGGGGGACGCGGAGCTTTCTTT. It translates to CASSLRGGRGAFF. Full variable domain (missing parts from reference TRBV28 and TRBJ1-1): DVKVTQSSRYLVKRTGEKVFLECVQDMDHENMFWYRQDPGLGLRLIYFSYDVKMKEKGDIPEGYSVSREKKERFSLILESASTNQTSMYLCASSLRGGRGAFFGQGTRLTVV.

The V gene is TRBV7-2, the J gene TRBJ2-3; a weak D match, TRBD1 (6 bases). The germline V gene has CDR1 SGHTA and CDR2 FQGNSA. V was trimmed by 5 bases and J by 0 bases, leaving 9 bases between them. CDR3 length: 14 residues. The CDR3 is CASSRQVSTDTQYF. DNA of the CDR3: TGTGCCAGCAGCCGACAGGTTAGCACAGATACGCAGTATTTT.

The chain employs TRBV7-2 and TRBJ1-5; D might be TRBD1 (5 bases). This CDR3 comprises 15 residues. Per germline, CDR1 SGHTA and CDR2 FQGNSA. Trimming pared 0 bases from V and 3 bases from J, leaving 9 bases between. The CDR3 spells CASSLAGGDNQPQHF. Written as DNA, the CDR3 is TGTGCCAGCAGCTTAGCGGGGGGTGACAATCAGCCCCAGCATTTT.